The rows below give T cell receptor beta chains drawn from one sample of a study of regulatory T cells in long-lasting Graves disease. Using its own MiXCR run on the multiplex PCR reads, TCRdb lists one record per CDR3 protein. The sample includes around 250,000 distinct CDR3 sequences, around 18% of them seen just once. The sample consisted of peripheral blood mononuclear cells (PBMCs), taken at new diagnosis, from a patient treated with antithyroid drugs. The receptors come from a female donor with Graves disease. The CDR3 runs from the conserved cysteine through the conserved F or W. The D gene is left open where the match is weak. The size entry is marked missing in some rows and otherwise reads once, few, many or a size class.

v_call: TRBV20-1
j_call: TRBJ2-1
clone_size: .
d_call: .
cdr3_nt: TGCAGTTCTTCAGGACTGCGCTCCTACAATGAGCAGTTCTTC
cdr3_aa: CSSSGLRSYNEQFF

v_call: TRBV5-4
j_call: TRBJ2-1
clone_size: .
d_call: .
cdr3_nt: TGTGCCAGCAGCTATCCCGGTGGCAATGAGCAGTTCTTC
cdr3_aa: CASSYPGGNEQFF

v_call: TRBV2
j_call: TRBJ2-7
clone_size: many
d_call: .
cdr3_nt: TGTGCCAGCACTACTGATTCCTACGAGCAGTACTTC
cdr3_aa: CASTTDSYEQYF

v_call: TRBV19
j_call: TRBJ2-4
clone_size: many
d_call: .
cdr3_nt: TGTGCCAGTAGTCCTCCGGCGTGGGCCAAAAACATTCAGTACTTC
cdr3_aa: CASSPPAWAKNIQYF

v_call: TRBV7-8
j_call: TRBJ1-5
clone_size: many
d_call: .
cdr3_nt: TGTGCCAGCAGCCGAGGCAGCACCAATCAGCCCCAGCATTTT
cdr3_aa: CASSRGSTNQPQHF

v_call: TRBV20-1
j_call: TRBJ2-7
clone_size: many
d_call: .
cdr3_nt: TGCAGTGCTAGGGACAGTTCCTCCTACGAGCAGTACTTC
cdr3_aa: CSARDSSSYEQYF

v_call: TRBV6-1
j_call: TRBJ1-1
clone_size: many
d_call: TRBD1
cdr3_nt: TGTGCCAGCCATGACAGGGGGCTTTATGCTGAAGCTTTCTTT
cdr3_aa: CASHDRGLYAEAFF

v_call: TRBV29-1
j_call: TRBJ2-1
clone_size: many
d_call: .
cdr3_nt: TGCAGTGGGGGGGGGCGCTCCAATGAGCAGTTCTTC
cdr3_aa: CSGGGRSNEQFF

v_call: TRBV28
j_call: TRBJ2-7
clone_size: few
d_call: TRBD2
cdr3_nt: TGTGCCAGCAGTTTGGCGGGGACTAGCGGGAGGGCCGGGTACGAGCAGTACTTC
cdr3_aa: CASSLAGTSGRAGYEQYF

v_call: TRBV28
j_call: TRBJ2-1
clone_size: many
d_call: .
cdr3_nt: TGTGCCAGCAGTTTAAGTCTCGGACGCAATGAGCAGTTCTTC
cdr3_aa: CASSLSLGRNEQFF

v_call: TRBV27
j_call: TRBJ1-4
clone_size: few
d_call: TRBD1
cdr3_nt: TGTGCCAGCAGTGCGGGACAGGGGATAGGGGCAACTAATGAAAAACTGTTTTTT
cdr3_aa: CASSAGQGIGATNEKLFF

v_call: TRBV2
j_call: TRBJ2-2
clone_size: .
d_call: .
cdr3_nt: TGTGCCAGCAGTGGTCGGAGGGCCACGGGGGAGCTGTTTTTT
cdr3_aa: CASSGRRATGELFF

v_call: TRBV6-1
j_call: TRBJ2-7
clone_size: many
d_call: .
cdr3_nt: TGTGCCAGCAGTCGTGCGTGGGAAGAGCAGTACTTC
cdr3_aa: CASSRAWEEQYF

v_call: TRBV14
j_call: TRBJ2-3
clone_size: .
d_call: .
cdr3_nt: TGTGCCAGCAGCGGGTTGGGGACGACAGATACGCAGTATTTT
cdr3_aa: CASSGLGTTDTQYF

v_call: TRBV20-1
j_call: TRBJ2-2
clone_size: many
d_call: TRBD2
cdr3_nt: TGCAGTGCTCCTGGAGCGGGAGCCGCGAACACCGGGGAGCTGTTTTTT
cdr3_aa: CSAPGAGAANTGELFF

v_call: TRBV20-1
j_call: TRBJ2-1
clone_size: many
d_call: .
cdr3_nt: TGCAGTGCCACCCACGGAGGGCCTATCGCTAATGAGCAGTTCTTC
cdr3_aa: CSATHGGPIANEQFF

v_call: TRBV10-3
j_call: TRBJ2-5
clone_size: many
d_call: TRBD2
cdr3_nt: TGTGCCATCAGTGAGTCTAGCGGGAGTGAGACCCAGTACTTC
cdr3_aa: CAISESSGSETQYF

v_call: TRBV28
j_call: TRBJ1-4
clone_size: many
d_call: .
cdr3_nt: TGTGCCAGCAGACCCGGGGGGGAAAGGGAAAAACTGTTTTTT
cdr3_aa: CASRPGGEREKLFF

v_call: TRBV18
j_call: TRBJ2-5
clone_size: many
d_call: .
cdr3_nt: TGTGCCAGCTCCCACGGTCAAGAAGAGACCCAGTACTTC
cdr3_aa: CASSHGQEETQYF

v_call: TRBV11-1
j_call: TRBJ2-1
clone_size: .
d_call: .
cdr3_nt: TGTGCCAGCAGCTCCCCGGGTCCCCTCGGGCATGAGCAGTTCTTC
cdr3_aa: CASSSPGPLGHEQFF

v_call: TRBV19
j_call: TRBJ2-5
clone_size: .
d_call: TRBD1
cdr3_nt: TGTGCCAGTAGTTTCCCCCAGGGGGACGGCAAAGAGACCCAGTACTTC
cdr3_aa: CASSFPQGDGKETQYF

v_call: TRBV7-3
j_call: TRBJ2-3
clone_size: many
d_call: .
cdr3_nt: TGTGCCAGCAGCTCGGGACTCCCTAGCACAGATACGCAGTATTTT
cdr3_aa: CASSSGLPSTDTQYF

v_call: TRBV12-3/TRBV12-4
j_call: TRBJ2-2
clone_size: few
d_call: .
cdr3_nt: TGTGCCAGCAGTTTTGGTGCCGGGGAGCTGTTTTTT
cdr3_aa: CASSFGAGELFF

v_call: TRBV28
j_call: TRBJ1-1
clone_size: many
d_call: .
cdr3_nt: TGTGCCAGCAGTTCACCCACCGGGGGGGCTGACACTGAAGCTTTCTTT
cdr3_aa: CASSSPTGGADTEAFF

v_call: TRBV20-1
j_call: TRBJ2-3
clone_size: many
d_call: .
cdr3_nt: TGCAGTGCTAGCAACGGGCGGGTCAGCACAGATACGCAGTATTTT
cdr3_aa: CSASNGRVSTDTQYF

v_call: TRBV6-2/TRBV6-3
j_call: TRBJ2-4
clone_size: few
d_call: .
cdr3_nt: TGTGCCAGCAGTCATCAGACGGCCGCAGCCAAAAACATTCAGTACTTC
cdr3_aa: CASSHQTAAAKNIQYF

v_call: TRBV11-2
j_call: TRBJ1-2
clone_size: .
d_call: .
cdr3_nt: TGTGCCAGCACCTCACCAGGGGAATATGGCTACACCTTC
cdr3_aa: CASTSPGEYGYTF

v_call: TRBV7-3
j_call: TRBJ2-1
clone_size: many
d_call: TRBD2
cdr3_nt: TGTGCCAGCAGCTTAACGCAGGGACTAGCGGGATACAATGAGCAGTTCTTC
cdr3_aa: CASSLTQGLAGYNEQFF

v_call: TRBV11-2
j_call: TRBJ2-7
clone_size: .
d_call: TRBD1
cdr3_nt: TGTGCCAGCAGCGCGGGACAGGGGGCAGAAGAGCAGTACTTC
cdr3_aa: CASSAGQGAEEQYF

v_call: TRBV4-1
j_call: TRBJ2-2
clone_size: many
d_call: TRBD1
cdr3_nt: TGCGCCAGCAGTCCGGGGACAGGGTTGGTCGGGGAGCTGTTTTTT
cdr3_aa: CASSPGTGLVGELFF

v_call: TRBV6-1
j_call: TRBJ2-3
clone_size: few
d_call: .
cdr3_nt: TGTGCCAGCAGTGAAGAGCGGGGCACAGATACGCAGTATTTT
cdr3_aa: CASSEERGTDTQYF

v_call: TRBV7-9
j_call: TRBJ2-1
clone_size: once
d_call: TRBD2
cdr3_nt: TGTGCCACCCAGTCCAGCGGGAGGGCCAAGGACAATGAGCAGTTCTTC
cdr3_aa: CATQSSGRAKDNEQFF

v_call: TRBV12-3/TRBV12-4
j_call: TRBJ2-5
clone_size: .
d_call: TRBD1
cdr3_nt: TGTGCCAGCAGTCGGGACAGGGGGCTGGAGACCCAGTACTTC
cdr3_aa: CASSRDRGLETQYF

v_call: TRBV14
j_call: TRBJ2-1
clone_size: many
d_call: .
cdr3_nt: TGTGCCAGCAGCCTCCGGGACCTGTACAATGAGCAGTTCTTC
cdr3_aa: CASSLRDLYNEQFF

v_call: TRBV15
j_call: TRBJ2-2
clone_size: many
d_call: .
cdr3_nt: TGTGCCACCAGCAACGTAGCGAACACCGGGGAGCTGTTTTTT
cdr3_aa: CATSNVANTGELFF

v_call: TRBV2
j_call: TRBJ1-1
clone_size: many
d_call: TRBD1
cdr3_nt: TGTGCCACACAGGGGTTTATGAACACTGAAGCTTTCTTT
cdr3_aa: CATQGFMNTEAFF

v_call: TRBV7-9
j_call: TRBJ1-1
clone_size: many
d_call: .
cdr3_nt: TGTGCCAGCAGCCCGGGACGGAGGATGAACACTGAAGCTTTCTTT
cdr3_aa: CASSPGRRMNTEAFF

v_call: TRBV4-2
j_call: TRBJ2-7
clone_size: many
d_call: .
cdr3_nt: TGTGCCAGCAGCCAATGGGAAGGGGAGCAGTACTTC
cdr3_aa: CASSQWEGEQYF

v_call: TRBV5-1
j_call: TRBJ2-7
clone_size: many
d_call: .
cdr3_nt: TGCGCCAGCAGCTTTCAGTCCGGTTCTTACGAGCAGTACTTC
cdr3_aa: CASSFQSGSYEQYF

v_call: TRBV29-1
j_call: TRBJ2-1
clone_size: once
d_call: .
cdr3_nt: TGCAGCGTCGTGGGCTACGAGCAGTTCTTC
cdr3_aa: CSVVGYEQFF

v_call: TRBV6-1
j_call: TRBJ2-3
clone_size: many
d_call: .
cdr3_nt: TGTGCCATTTCGAAGGGGAGCGGGACAGATACGCAGTATTTT
cdr3_aa: CAISKGSGTDTQYF

v_call: TRBV6-2/TRBV6-3
j_call: TRBJ2-7
clone_size: few
d_call: .
cdr3_nt: TGTGCCAGCAGTGGAGGGGGGGAAGACGAGCAGTACTTC
cdr3_aa: CASSGGGEDEQYF

v_call: TRBV5-1
j_call: TRBJ1-2
clone_size: many
d_call: .
cdr3_nt: TGCGCCAGCAGCTTGAATCAGGGACGAACGGGCTACACCTTC
cdr3_aa: CASSLNQGRTGYTF

v_call: TRBV11-2
j_call: TRBJ2-2
clone_size: many
d_call: .
cdr3_nt: TGTGCCAGCAGCTTAGTGGAGAGCACCGGGGAGCTGTTTTTT
cdr3_aa: CASSLVESTGELFF

v_call: TRBV28
j_call: TRBJ2-3
clone_size: .
d_call: .
cdr3_nt: TGTGCCAGCAGTTCCGCTAGCTCCACAGATACGCAGTATTTT
cdr3_aa: CASSSASSTDTQYF

v_call: TRBV18
j_call: TRBJ2-3
clone_size: many
d_call: .
cdr3_nt: TGTGCCAGCTCACCGGAGACACTTTATCTCACAGATACGCAGTATTTT
cdr3_aa: CASSPETLYLTDTQYF

v_call: TRBV5-1
j_call: TRBJ2-7
clone_size: .
d_call: TRBD1
cdr3_nt: TGCGCCAGCAGCCGTCAGGGGGCTGGCGGGGAGCAGTACTTC
cdr3_aa: CASSRQGAGGEQYF

v_call: TRBV30
j_call: TRBJ2-1
clone_size: many
d_call: TRBD2
cdr3_nt: TGTGCCTCGACGGGGGGCAATGAGCAGTTCTTC
cdr3_aa: CASTGGNEQFF

v_call: TRBV7-8
j_call: TRBJ1-5
clone_size: once
d_call: TRBD1
cdr3_nt: TGCGCCAGCAGCCACCACGACAGGGGAGATCAGCCCCAGCATTTT
cdr3_aa: CASSHHDRGDQPQHF

v_call: TRBV20-1
j_call: TRBJ2-1
clone_size: many
d_call: TRBD1
cdr3_nt: TGCAGTGCTGCCAGGGGGCGCAACCCCTCGGAGCAGTTCTTC
cdr3_aa: CSAARGRNPSEQFF

v_call: TRBV11-3
j_call: TRBJ2-1
clone_size: many
d_call: .
cdr3_nt: TGTGCCAGCAGCCGAGGGACGAACAATGAGCAGTTCTTC
cdr3_aa: CASSRGTNNEQFF

v_call: TRBV4-2
j_call: TRBJ2-2
clone_size: .
d_call: .
cdr3_nt: TGTGCCAGCAGCCAAGATATGGCGGGTGGGCAATACACCGGGGAGCTGTTTTTT
cdr3_aa: CASSQDMAGGQYTGELFF

v_call: TRBV4-3
j_call: TRBJ2-7
clone_size: .
d_call: TRBD1
cdr3_nt: TGCGCCAGCAGCCGAGTGGGGACAGAGAGCTCCTACGAGCAGTACTTC
cdr3_aa: CASSRVGTESSYEQYF